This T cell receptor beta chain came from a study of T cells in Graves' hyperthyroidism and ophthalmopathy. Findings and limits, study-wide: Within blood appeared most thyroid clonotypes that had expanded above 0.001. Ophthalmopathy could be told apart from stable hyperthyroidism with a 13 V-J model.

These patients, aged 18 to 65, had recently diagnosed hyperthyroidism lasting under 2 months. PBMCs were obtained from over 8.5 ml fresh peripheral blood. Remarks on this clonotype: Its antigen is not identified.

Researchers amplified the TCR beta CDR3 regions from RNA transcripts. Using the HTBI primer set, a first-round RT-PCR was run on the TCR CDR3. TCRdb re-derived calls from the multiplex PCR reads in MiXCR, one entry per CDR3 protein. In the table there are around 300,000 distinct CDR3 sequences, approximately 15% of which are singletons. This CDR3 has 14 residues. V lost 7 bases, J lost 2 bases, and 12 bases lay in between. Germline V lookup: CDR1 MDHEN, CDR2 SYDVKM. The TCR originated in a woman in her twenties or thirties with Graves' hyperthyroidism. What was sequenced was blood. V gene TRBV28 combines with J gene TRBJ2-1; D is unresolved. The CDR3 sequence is CASIHSGPYNEQFF. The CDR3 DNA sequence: TGTGCCAGCATTCACAGTGGTCCCTACAATGAGCAGTTCTTC.